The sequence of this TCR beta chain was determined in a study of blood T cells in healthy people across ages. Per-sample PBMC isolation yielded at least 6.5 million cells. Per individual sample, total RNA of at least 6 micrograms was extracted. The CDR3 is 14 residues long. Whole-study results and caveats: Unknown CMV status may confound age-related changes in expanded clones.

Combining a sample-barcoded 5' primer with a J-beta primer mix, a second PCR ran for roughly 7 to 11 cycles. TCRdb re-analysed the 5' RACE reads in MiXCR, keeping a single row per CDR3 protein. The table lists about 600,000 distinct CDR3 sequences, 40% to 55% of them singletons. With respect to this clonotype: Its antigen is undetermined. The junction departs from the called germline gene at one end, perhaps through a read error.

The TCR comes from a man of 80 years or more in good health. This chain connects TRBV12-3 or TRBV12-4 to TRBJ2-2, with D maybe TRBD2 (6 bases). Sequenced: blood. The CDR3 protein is CASSLRSNTGGLFF. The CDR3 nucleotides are TGTGCCAGCAGTTTGAGGTCGAACACCGGGGGGCTGTTTTTT.